These T cell receptor beta chains were read from a single sample in a study of cytomegalovirus exposure and HLA in healthy donors. TCRdb's copy holds only in-frame clones and misses some; the assay was immunoSEQ multiplex PCR. Here the sample spans 210,000 or so clones, approximately 84% being singletons. The specimen sequenced was PBMCs. These receptors were taken from a woman aged 40 to 50 in good health and CMV-seronegative. Each CDR3 is given with its conserved first and last residue. A D gene is named only where the DNA matches it firmly. For some rows the clone size is stated as once, few or many, or as a class when expanded; others skip it.

D gene	clone size	CDR3 length	V gene	J gene	CDR3 DNA	CDR3 protein
TRBD2	.	14	TRBV27	TRBJ2-7	TGTGCCAGCAGGAGCGTGGGCGGGGGGGCCGAGCAGTACTTC	CASRSVGGGAEQYF
TRBD1	.	13	TRBV5-1	TRBJ1-6	TGCGCCAGCAGCCGGGACAGTAGTTCACCCCTCCACTTT	CASSRDSSSPLHF
TRBD1	.	14	TRBV5-4	TRBJ1-1	TGTGCCAGCAGGGCGGGACAGGAGAACACTGAAGCTTTCTTT	CASRAGQENTEAFF
.	once	11	TRBV13	TRBJ2-1	TGTGCCAGCAGCTTCAGGGATGAGCAGTTCTTC	CASSFRDEQFF
.	.	12	TRBV6-1	TRBJ1-1	TGTGCCAGCAGTGAAGCGACTCCCGGACATCCTTTT	CASSEATPGHPF
.	.	14	TRBV1	TRBJ2-5	TGCACCAGCCCGGGACTACTAGCCGGGGAGACCCAGTACTTC	CTSPGLLAGETQYF
TRBD1	.	18	TRBV7-2	TRBJ1-2	TGTGCCAGCAGCTTGGAAAGGACAGGGGGCGCCTGCGGTTATGGCTACACCTTC	CASSLERTGGACGYGYTF
.	.	15	TRBV4-3	TRBJ1-5	TGCGCCAGCAGCCAGGACTGGGCAGGGGCTCAGCCCCAGCATTTT	CASSQDWAGAQPQHF
.	once	12	TRBV30	TRBJ1-2	TGTGCCTGGAATAGGGGTGGGGAAGGCTACACCTTC	CAWNRGGEGYTF
TRBD1	.	13	TRBV30	TRBJ1-6	TGTGCCGGATGGACAGGGCGAAATTCACCCCTCCACTTT	CAGWTGRNSPLHF
.	.	15	TRBV15	TRBJ1-1	TGTGCCACCAGCAGAGATGGGGGGGGAAAAACTGAAGCTTTCTTT	CATSRDGGGKTEAFF
TRBD2	.	15	TRBV5-1	TRBJ2-3	TGCGCCAGCAGCCCGAGAGCGGGGGTGACAGATACGCAGTATTTT	CASSPRAGVTDTQYF
.	few	17	TRBV4-3	TRBJ2-6	TGCGCCAGCAGTTCACAGGTGTTTATCTCTGGGGCCAACGTCCTGACTTTC	CASSSQVFISGANVLTF